A single sample gave rise to the 14 T cell receptor beta chains below, sequenced in a study of patients and donors after allogeneic stem cell transplantation. MiXCR, applied by TCRdb to the RT-PCR reads, yields one record per CDR3 protein. The repertoire holds about 960,000 distinct CDR3 sequences, approximately 19% seen once, with around 6% in the top ten. The sequenced sample was blood, either unsorted or a sorted T cell fraction (not recorded which). These receptors came from a human donor who was either an allogeneic HSCT recipient or a stem cell or donor lymphocyte infusion donor (not recorded which). It is not recorded whose cells these are; they may come from a transplant donor.

This clonotype was counted ten times or more. The chain employs TRBV12-3 or TRBV12-4 and TRBJ2-3; D not resolved. The ends were cut back, 4 bases at V and 5 bases at J, with 7 bases in the middle. CDR3 size: 12 residues. CDR3 in DNA: TGTGCCAGCAGTTGGCCCGAAGATACGCAGTATTTT. It translates to CASSWPEDTQYF.

This clonotype was found a few times. The CDR3 reads CASSLVGQSNSGELFF. For the CDR3, the DNA is TGCGCCAGCAGCTTGGTTGGACAGTCCAACTCCGGGGAGCTGTTTTTT. The chain couples TRBV5-1 to TRBJ2-2, with a tentative D call TRBD1 (6 bases). The CDR3 spans 16 residues. The germline gives CDR1 SGHRS, CDR2 YFSETQ. V was trimmed by 0 bases and J by 6 bases, leaving 15 bases between them.

Points on this clonotype: The junction does not match germline at one end; this may be a read error. The chain is built from TRBV25-1 and TRBJ2-7; weak D call: TRBD2 (6 bases). CDR3 length equals 13 residues. CDR1 and CDR2 (germline): MGHDK, SYGVNS. The CDR3 is CASLTPGTGTRNF. The CDR3, as DNA: TGTGCCAGCCTCACCCCCGGGACTGGGACTCGGAACTTC.

This clonotype was observed a few times. The rearrangement links TRBV23-1 to TRBJ2-4; 11 nucleotides match TRBD1. TRBV23-1 is filed as an ORF, its function uncertain. Trimming removed 3 bases from V and 12 bases from J; junction bases left unmatched: 4. CDR3 length: 13 amino acids. DNA for the CDR3: TGCGCCAGCAGTCACGGACAGGGGGCCACTCAGTACTTC. This codes for CASSHGQGATQYF.

This clonotype was observed a few times. The rearrangement links TRBV12-3 or TRBV12-4 to TRBJ2-5; tentatively, D is TRBD2 (5 bases). V was clipped by 6 bases and J by 4 bases, with 21 bases between them. CDR3 length: 16 residues. CDR3 nucleotides: TGTGCCAGCAGCCCCAATCGCCGGGATTTTGGAGAGACCCAGTACTTC. This gives the protein CASSPNRRDFGETQYF.

A few counts support this clonotype. The chain joins TRBV11-1 to TRBJ2-1; 14 nucleotides align to TRBD2. The V segment lost 2 bases and the J segment 8 bases; nucleotides outside the gene matches: 8. The CDR3 spans 17 residues. Per germline, CDR1 SGHAT and CDR2 FQDESV (reference sequence). The chain's CDR3 is CASSLRLAGGPSDEQFF. The DNA of the CDR3 is TGTGCCAGCAGCTTAAGACTAGCGGGAGGGCCAAGCGATGAGCAGTTCTTC.

This clonotype was counted a few times. The chain combines TRBV27 with TRBJ2-7; D may correspond to TRBD1 or TRBD2 (5 bases each). This CDR3 is built from 16 residues. The germline V gene has CDR1 MNHEY and CDR2 SMNVEV (reference sequence). V lost 0 bases, J lost 1 base, and 13 bases lay in between. The CDR3 DNA reads TGTGCCAGCAGTTTATCATTCGAGGGGCCGTCCTACGAGCAGTACTTC. Its protein is CASSLSFEGPSYEQYF.

J is TRBJ2-7 and V is TRBV4-1; no clear D. Trimming took off 0 bases at V and 3 bases at J, with 15 bases between the two ends. Germline values: CDR1 MGHRA, CDR2 YSYEKL. The CDR3 runs 16 residues. In nucleotides, the CDR3 is TGCGCCAGCAGCCAAGATCCGGCTACTGGATTCTACGAGCAGTACTTC. It yields the protein CASSQDPATGFYEQYF.

This chain links TRBV28 with TRBJ2-3, with 12 positions matching TRBD2. CDR3 size: 16 residues. The germline V gene encodes CDR1 MDHEN and CDR2 SYDVKM. V lost 6 bases and J lost 4; bases outside the gene matches: 8. This CDR3 is CASSPGGLAGADTQYF. The CDR3 DNA sequence: TGTGCCAGCAGCCCGGGGGGACTAGCGGGCGCAGATACGCAGTATTTT.

This clonotype was seen a few times. The chain joins TRBV2 to TRBJ1-4; weak D call: TRBD1 (6 bases). This CDR3 is 15 amino acids long. V was clipped by 10 bases and J by 0 bases, with 15 bases between them. The germline V gene encodes CDR1 SNHLY and CDR2 FYNNEI. The CDR3 protein is CATRAEGATNEKLFF. The CDR3 nucleotides read TGTGCCACTAGAGCAGAGGGGGCAACTAATGAAAAACTGTTTTTT.

This chain joins TRBV5-1 and TRBJ1-3, with D maybe TRBD1 (5 bases). V was pared by 6 bases and J by 1 base, with 17 bases between. Germline V gene data show CDR1 as SGHRS and CDR2 as YFSETQ. This CDR3 contains 16 residues. The DNA for the CDR3 is TGCGCCAGCACGAAAACTGGAGGGGTTTCTGGAAACACCATATATTTT. Encoded protein: CASTKTGGVSGNTIYF.

The rearrangement joins TRBV12-3 or TRBV12-4 to TRBJ2-3, with 14 bases fitting TRBD2. The CDR3 extends over 18 amino acids. The V gene end was trimmed by 5 bases and the J gene end by 0 bases; junction bases not matched to a gene: 7. This CDR3 is CASSPWTSGRTSTDTQYF. The CDR3 DNA is TGTGCCAGCAGTCCCTGGACTAGCGGGAGGACTAGCACAGATACGCAGTATTTT.

This chain uses TRBV4-1 with TRBJ2-1; D remains ambiguous. Germline CDR1 MGHRA, CDR2 YSYEKL. The V and J ends lost 0 bases and 4 bases respectively, with 7 bases between them. The CDR3 totals 14 residues. As DNA, the CDR3 is TGCGCCAGCAGCCAAGAACCTGCGTACAATGAGCAGTTCTTC. This translates into CASSQEPAYNEQFF.

The chain has TRBV7-3 and TRBJ1-1; D is possibly TRBD1 (5 bases). This CDR3 contains 14 residues. V was shortened by 5 bases and J by 10 bases, with 20 bases between the two germline ends. In germline, CDR1 is SGHTA, CDR2 FQGTGA. The CDR3, as DNA: TGTGCCAGCAGCCGTACGGTTGGTGGGACCATAGCTTTCTTT. Amino acids: CASSRTVGGTIAFF.